One TCR beta chain is described in this entry. No antigen is known for it. Base-call qualities are not available, and no considerably larger clone is one nucleotide away. The donors were around 39 Caucasian individuals from Russia, aged 6 to 90 years, who were systemically healthy. Each donor gave 8.5 to 10 milliliters of peripheral blood, collected into EDTA-treated Vacutainer tubes. Ficoll-Paque density-gradient centrifugation was used to isolate PBMCs, with at least 7 million per sample. Trizol reagent was used to extract total RNA from the PBMCs, yielding at least 5.5 micrograms per sample. For every donor, an aliquot of PBMCs went through flow cytometry to measure the percentages of naive CD45RAhigh/CD27high T cells. This sample is part of a study of blood T cells in healthy people across ages (dated by TCRdb to 2014 to 2015). Background on the whole study: In model experiments, template switching captured roughly one uniquely barcoded TCR beta cDNA molecule for every two T cells. The donors were split into four age groups: young (average about 16 years), middle-aged (around 40), aged (roughly 60) and long-lived (under 85). Using the same blood draw, the study looked at two additional independent replicas of 1 million unique cDNA reads for two donors, one aged 18 to 30 and the other aged 80 or older. Using deep sequencing normalized with unique cDNA molecular identifiers, the study measured how TCR beta repertoire diversity changes with age.

V is clipped by 4 bases and J by 0 bases, and the sequence between their germline boundaries is 12 bases long. Taken from the germline V gene, the CDR1 and CDR2 loops are MNHEY and SVGAGI. The CDR3, cysteine through phenylalanine, is 16 amino acids long. This entry keeps only the CDR3 DNA: 48 bases, framed from base 1. The method behind the library was 5' RACE. Sequencing was carried out with an Illumina HiSeq 2500. A second PCR of about 6 to 12 cycles was run with a J-beta primer mix and a sample-barcoded 5' primer. A template-switch 5' adaptor carrying 12 random nucleotides introduced a unique molecular identifier onto each TCR beta cDNA molecule. Each sample yielded at least 3 million CDR3-containing paired-end reads. First-strand cDNA was synthesized from all RNA with the Mint cDNA synthesis kit, primed by a TRBC-specific oligonucleotide. All cDNA was treated with uracil-DNA glycosylase and then went through a first 18-cycle PCR with the universal primers M1SS and BC2_uni_R. The published analysis was carried out like this. For normalization, 1 million high-quality reads were randomly selected from each sample, with every read carrying a distinct molecular identifier. Reads sharing molecular identifiers were discarded rather than binned into consensus sequences. MiTCR, with a Q25 quality threshold and the strictest error-elimination algorithm, was used for CDR3 identification, clonotype clustering and error correction. A nonparametric unseen species model using Euler transformation provided a lower-bound estimate of total TCR beta diversity. Starting from the raw public reads, TCRdb applied fastp trimming at Q25, assembled clones with MiXCR and retained in-frame beta chains. Merged by CDR3 protein, the rows form single entries marked with the most common genes and DNA. TCRdb's processing, not the authors', yielded these V and J calls. The sample profile shows some 760,000 distinct CDR3 sequences; around 25% of them were found once. The top ten clonotypes cover 9.4% of the sample.

Overall results and qualifications from the work: Donor CMV infection status was unknown, potentially confounding age-related changes in expanded clonotypes. Bulk unsorted PBMC profiling prevented conclusive comparison of naive and antigen-experienced compartments. There was a strong correlation between observed TCR beta diversity and the percentage of naive T cells measured by flow cytometry. The long-lived group showed more naive CD4+ T cells, fewer expanded clones and increased TCR diversity than the aged group, suggesting age selection. Total diversity estimates from one million sequenced T cells were considered lower bounds and underestimates. Observed TCR beta diversity per million T cells fell roughly linearly with age, and a significant reduction was already apparent by age about 36.

These sequences were also reported in another study, on T cells of mothers and their children. As the second study states: The donors were nine systemically healthy Caucasian individuals, made up of three mothers and their six children. cDNA synthesis consumed the entire amount of extracted RNA, loaded at about 1.5 ug RNA in each 15 ul reaction. In the second PCR, the M1S primer introduced both the sample barcodes and 2-4 random nucleotides. Each mother yielded over 9 million TCR beta CDR3 reads and each child 2.5 million to 3 million reads. Thymic selection similarly shapes TCR recombination output in related and unrelated pairs, with minor effect from inherited differences. Related mother-child pairs always showed normalized repertoire overlap that was slightly higher than in unrelated mother-child pairs, though the difference was never significant. Persistent microchimeric T cell clones were not detected, at a sensitivity of 95 to 100 clones per million clonotypes. To look for features that set related mother-child pairs apart from unrelated individuals, the researchers ran deep NGS to compare the TCR beta repertoires of mothers and children. The mean age was roughly 36 +/- 4 years for the mothers and 11 +/- 4 years for the children. After adapter ligation with NEBNext reagents, the libraries were sequenced on Illumina HiSeq 2000 with 100+100 nt paired-end reads. To prevent cross-contamination, the mother and child libraries were prepared one month apart and sequenced in separate runs. Between about 500,000 and 2,100,000 distinct TCR beta clonotypes were identified per donor. Naive TCR beta clonotypes were estimated from low-frequency clonotypes matched to each donor's FACS-determined naive share, without sorting.

Rearrangement joined TRBV6-5 to TRBJ1-4; D gene: possibly TRBD1, on 5 matching bases. The TCR was taken from a boy younger than 18 in good health. What was sequenced was blood. The DNA sequence reads TGTGCCAGCAGTTCGTTACGGGGGGCAACTAATGAAAAACTGTTTTTT. This is translated as CASSSLRGATNEKLFF.